These 9 T cell receptor beta chains originate from one sample sequenced in a study of radiotherapy plus CTLA-4 blockade in lung cancer. Method: immunoSEQ multiplex PCR; TCRdb's copy keeps in-frame clones and lacks some. This table holds approximately 45,000 clones, roughly 60% found once. The material was peripheral blood, obtained from a patient treated with radiotherapy plus ipilimumab. The receptors shown here come from a human donor with non-small cell lung cancer who had a partial response to radiotherapy plus ipilimumab.

The chain uses TRBV7-9 and TRBJ2-7, with 10 bases identical to TRBD2. CDR1 and CDR2 from the germline V gene are SEHNR and FQNEAQ (reference sequence). CDR3 size: 15 residues. Losses at the gene ends were 2 bases for V and 6 bases for J; bases not matched to a gene: 7. The CDR3 sequence is CASSLSLLAGGEQYF. The CDR3 nucleotides are TGTGCCAGCAGCTTATCCCTATTAGCGGGAGGCGAGCAGTACTTC. The full variable domain, its missing parts supplied by reference TRBV7-9 and TRBJ2-7, is DTGVSQNPRHKITKRGQNVTFRCDPISEHNRLYWYRQTLGQGPEFLTYFQNEAQLEKSRLLSDRFSAERPKGSFSTLEIQRTEQGDSAMYLCASSLSLLAGGEQYFGPGTRLTVT.

The rearrangement links TRBV30 to TRBJ2-7, with 8 bases fitting TRBD1. This CDR3 contains 13 residues. CDR1 is GTSNPN and CDR2 is SVGIG in the germline V gene (reference sequence). Here the CDR3 reads CASARDRSYEQYF. As DNA, the CDR3 is TGTGCTTCAGCCCGGGACAGGTCCTACGAGCAGTACTTC.

This clone came up a few times. The chain is built from TRBV20-1 and TRBJ2-3, with unresolved D. Trimming removed 8 bases from V and 4 bases from J, with 10 bases in between. The V gene's germline CDR1 is DFQATT and CDR2 SNEGSKA (reference sequence). The CDR3 is made up of 11 amino acids. In nucleotides, the CDR3 is TGCAGTTTTAAGCTGGCAGATACGCAGTATTTT. This sequence encodes CSFKLADTQYF.

Only one count was recorded for this clone. The CDR3 DNA is TGTGCCAGCAGTTTATGGACTAGCGGGAGCACAGATACGCAGTATTTT. Translation gives CASSLWTSGSTDTQYF. The chain recombines TRBV28 with TRBJ2-3, with 10 positions matching TRBD2. This CDR3 contains 16 residues. V lost 0 bases and J lost 0; bases outside the gene matches: 0. Germline CDR1 reads MDHEN; CDR2 reads SYDVKM.

The V gene is TRBV19, the J gene TRBJ2-7; maybe TRBD2 (6 bases). Per the germline V gene, CDR1 is LNHDA and CDR2 is SQIVND (reference sequence). Trimming removed 4 bases from V and 1 base from J, with 11 bases in between. CDR3 length: 14 amino acids. CDR3 DNA sequence: TGTGCCAGTAGTACCGGGAGTAGGTCCTACGAGCAGTACTTC. Its protein is CASSTGSRSYEQYF.

The chain has TRBV5-8 and TRBJ1-3; 7 nucleotides align to TRBD1. V gave up 4 bases and J gave up 4 bases; unmatched junction bases: 11. The CDR3 is made up of 16 amino acids. Germline V gives CDR1 SGHTS, CDR2 YDEGEE. CDR3 nucleotides: TGTGCCAGCAGCCGACGACAGGGAGTCTCCGGAAACACCATATATTTT. It specifies CASSRRQGVSGNTIYF.

This clone is a singleton in its sample. The chain joins TRBV29-1 to TRBJ2-7; D gene uncertain. The CDR3 has 12 residues. Germline loops: CDR1 SQVTM, CDR2 ANQGSEA. Trimming shortened V by 3 bases and J by 1 base, and 7 bases separated the two germline ends. CDR3 sequence reads: CSVEVESYEQYF. CDR3 coding DNA: TGCAGCGTTGAGGTGGAGTCCTACGAGCAGTACTTC.

This clone was observed a handful of times. The chain couples TRBV27 to TRBJ1-2, with D maybe TRBD1 (6 bases). The CDR3 runs 13 residues. Germline CDR1 reads MNHEY; CDR2 reads SMNVEV (reference sequence). Trimming pared 1 base from V and 6 bases from J, leaving 9 bases between. CDR3 coding DNA: TGTGCCAGCAGTTTATTTGGGGGCGATGGCTACACCTTC. Encoded protein: CASSLFGGDGYTF.

The chain has TRBV19 and TRBJ1-2; 8 positions match TRBD1. Germline loops: CDR1 LNHDA, CDR2 SQIVND (reference sequence). V lost 8 bases to trimming and J lost 0 bases; unmatched junction nucleotides: 2. The CDR3 length is 13 residues. As DNA, the CDR3 is TGTGCCAGTCGGGGACAGGCTAACTATGGCTACACCTTC. This translates into CASRGQANYGYTF.